Below are 3 T cell receptor beta chains sequenced from a single sample in a study of T cell repertoires in cytomegalovirus infection. No cognate antigen is known for these TCRs. TCRdb reprocessed the reads with MiXCR, giving one entry per CDR3 protein. The sample records some 920,000 distinct CDR3 sequences, 31% being singletons. The sample in question was cultured CD8+ T cells from PBMCs, obtained from culture after CMV antigen stimulation. The receptors were gathered from a human donor in good health (CMV status not recorded). Some clones in this sample may be carry-over from other donors' samples.

The CDR3, as DNA: TGTGCCAGCACCCCGAGCTACACCTTC. This encodes CASTPSYTF. This chain connects TRBV28 to TRBJ1-2; D remains unclear. This CDR3 has 9 residues. Germline CDR1 and CDR2: MDHEN and SYDVKM. V was shortened by 7 bases and J by 9 bases, with 6 bases between the two germline ends.

The chain combines TRBV10-3 with TRBJ2-3; D possibly corresponds to TRBD2 (7 bases). There are 15 residues in the CDR3. V was clipped by 10 bases and J by 4 bases, with 21 bases between them. CDR1 is ENHRY and CDR2 is SYGVKD in the germline V gene. DNA for the CDR3: TGTGCCAGCGGTGGCGGGGGCCCCTCCGCAGATACGCAGTATTTT. It yields the protein CASGGGGPSADTQYF.

This clonotype has at least ten counts. The J gene is TRBJ2-3, the V gene TRBV12-3 or TRBV12-4; the D gene is possibly TRBD2 (6 bases). This CDR3 has 15 amino acids. V lost 4 bases to trimming and J lost 0 bases, with 11 bases between them. The chain's CDR3 is CASSYGAGSTDTQYF. The CDR3 nucleotides are TGTGCCAGCAGTTATGGGGCGGGGAGCACAGATACGCAGTATTTT.